This TCR beta chain is drawn from a study of cytotoxic CD8 clonotypes in ibrutinib-treated CLL. For the study at large: There were roughly 10 relapsed/refractory patients and about 15 treatment-naive patients, and under 18 were IGHV unmutated. Study-wide points: The study found clonality rose at ibrutinib response, then fell toward baseline at progression.

Germline CDR1 and CDR2: LNHDA and SQIVND (reference sequence). Trimming shortened V by 0 bases and J by 5 bases, and 11 bases separated the two germline ends. This CDR3 spans 15 amino acids. To note about this clone: Its target is not known.

Repertoires were generated with immunoSEQ multiplex PCR, while TCRdb's copy carries only in-frame clones and drops some. The table lists tens of thousands of clones, about two thirds of them singletons, with 7% in the top ten. The sequencing used PBMCs, collected at disease progression, from a patient treated with ibrutinib. This rearrangement joins TRBV19 to TRBJ2-1; the D gene is possibly TRBD2 (5 bases). This TCR was recovered from a human donor with chronic lymphocytic leukemia. CDR3 loop: CASSIEASRNNEQFF. The CDR3 DNA follows: TGTGCCAGTAGTATAGAGGCTAGCCGAAACAATGAGCAGTTCTTC.